This T cell receptor beta chain was captured in a study of post-analysis software for immune sequencing data. Study background: Courses of disease covered relapsing-remitting, secondary progressive and progressive-relapsing multiple sclerosis. Study-level points and caveats: Comparison of patients with controls showed about 5 TRBV segments more frequent in patients, TRBV5-6, TRBV5-1 and TRBV20-1 among them. F-measure co-clustering was strong for batch-matched samples. Diversity measured as normalized Chao1 was significantly lower in multiple sclerosis patients than in controls.

Comment on this clonotype: Antigen unknown.

The J segment lost 7 bases and the V segment lost 5 bases, leaving 5 bases of the junction unmatched. This CDR3 is 14 amino acids long. Germline V gene sequence: CDR1 SGHAT, CDR2 FQNNGV. cDNA libraries of TCR beta carried unique molecular identifiers. The authors obtained roughly 500,000 cDNA molecules from roughly 1.1 to 9.2 million T cells. TCRdb re-called the PCR reads through MiXCR, storing one row per CDR3 protein. The repertoire holds roughly 200,000 distinct CDR3 sequences, with roughly 30% as singletons. This receptor was identified in a girl under 18 with multiple sclerosis. Material for sequencing was blood. The V gene is TRBV11-2, the J gene TRBJ1-6, with 7 positions matching TRBD1. CDR3 DNA sequence: TGTGCCAGCAGCCCGCCGACAGGGAATTCACCCCTCCACTTT. Protein sequence: CASSPPTGNSPLHF.